This passage covers 14 T cell receptor beta chains from one sample sequenced in a study of Ad26.COV2.S vaccination and SARS-CoV-2 variants. Treatment reported: some 20 received Ad26.COV2.S at low or high dose, single or two shots; about 5 received placebo; per-sample allocation not given. Day 63 after the first vaccine or placebo injection was the time point for sampling. Measured with immunoSEQ multiplex PCR; TCRdb has only the in-frame clones, and not every one. This sample has 400,000 to 500,000 clones, with 80% to 90% found just once. The source was peripheral blood, collected in a trial of Ad26.COV2.S vaccine versus placebo. Receptors originate from a person between 18 and 65 years old who received the Ad26.COV2.S COVID-19 vaccine or a placebo.

This sequence joins TRBV6-5 and TRBJ2-1; 8 positions agree with TRBD2. Trimming removed 5 bases from V and 9 bases from J; junction bases left unmatched: 9. Per the germline V gene, CDR1 is MNHEY and CDR2 is SVGAGI. This CDR3 has 14 residues. The CDR3 region has the DNA TGTGCCAGCAGTAACCCGGGACTAGGGGCTGAGCAGTTCTTC. It codes for CASSNPGLGAEQFF.

The rearrangement uses TRBV2 and TRBJ1-6, with D uncertain. The germline gives CDR1 SNHLY, CDR2 FYNNEI. This CDR3 has 15 amino acids. Trimming removed 3 bases at V and 5 bases at J, with 11 bases between. The DNA of the CDR3 is TGTGCCAGCAGTGACCAATTAGGAAATAATTCACCCCTCCACTTT. Protein: CASSDQLGNNSPLHF.

The J gene is TRBJ2-1, the V gene TRBV7-9; 9 positions agree with TRBD2. CDR1 is SEHNR and CDR2 is FQNEAQ in the germline V gene (reference sequence). The CDR3 length is 15 residues. J gave up 4 bases and V 4 bases, and 5 bases lay outside the gene matches. CDR3 DNA sequence: TGTGCCAGCAGCTCCCTAGCGGGGCCGTACAATGAGCAGTTCTTC. Translation gives CASSSLAGPYNEQFF.

The V and J genes are TRBV29-1 and TRBJ1-5, with 8 nucleotides matching TRBD1. This CDR3 spans 14 amino acids. Unmatched junction bases numbered 5, after V lost 6 bases and J lost 1 base. CDR1 SQVTM and CDR2 ANQGSEA come from the germline V gene. The CDR3 loop reads CSVKAGGSNQPQHF. DNA for the CDR3: TGCAGCGTCAAGGCAGGGGGCAGCAATCAGCCCCAGCATTTT.

The V call is TRBV24-1, the J call TRBJ1-1; no firm D call. The CDR3 has 15 residues. Trimming pared 3 bases from V and 10 bases from J, leaving 20 bases between. CDR1 is KGHDR and CDR2 is SFDVKD in the germline V gene. This CDR3 is CATSDPIRSPLRAFF. CDR3 coding DNA: TGTGCCACCAGTGATCCCATAAGGTCCCCGCTGAGAGCTTTCTTT.

The chain carries TRBV9 and TRBJ1-1; D perhaps matches TRBD1 (6 bases). This CDR3 is built from 14 residues. Germline loops: CDR1 SGDLS, CDR2 YYNGEE. Between the trimmed V and J ends, which lost 2 bases and 2 bases, there was a span of 10 bases. The CDR3 DNA sequence: TGTGCCAGCAGCGTGACAGGACAAAACACTGAAGCTTTCTTT. This encodes CASSVTGQNTEAFF. Complete variable domain (other parts from reference TRBV9 and TRBJ1-1): DSGVTQTPKHLITATGQRVTLRCSPRSGDLSVYWYQQSLDQGLQFLIQYYNGEERAKGNILERFSAQQFPDLHSELNLSSLELGDSALYFCASSVTGQNTEAFFGQGTRLTVV.

This CDR3 is CASSPGQLSSYNEQFF. The CDR3 coding sequence is TGTGCCAGCAGCCCAGGACAGTTAAGCTCCTACAATGAGCAGTTCTTC. The chain is built from TRBV27 and TRBJ2-1, with D possibly matching TRBD1 (6 bases). Trimming cost V 6 bases and J 0 bases, with 15 bases left between them. Germline CDR1 and CDR2: MNHEY and SMNVEV (reference sequence). The CDR3 is 16 amino acids.

The V call is TRBV6-5, the J call TRBJ1-4; D is uncertain. This CDR3 has 15 residues. The germline CDR1 and CDR2 sequences are MNHEY and SVGAGI. V was cut by 5 bases and J by 5 bases, with 15 bases left in between. In DNA form, the CDR3 reads TGTGCCAGCAGTCGACCAGCTGGTAGCAATGAAAAACTGTTTTTT. Translated, it gives CASSRPAGSNEKLFF.

The chain uses TRBV5-5 and TRBJ2-5; D is perhaps TRBD1 (5 bases). This CDR3 is 13 amino acids long. Per the germline V gene, CDR1 is SGHKS and CDR2 is YYEKEE (reference sequence). Trimming pared 6 bases from V and 5 bases from J, leaving 14 bases between. The CDR3 here is CASIRQPAETQYF. CDR3 bases: TGTGCCAGCATAAGACAGCCCGCCGAGACCCAGTACTTC. Looking up the rest from reference TRBV5-5 and TRBJ2-5 gives the full variable domain: DAGVTQSPTHLIKTRGQQVTLRCSPISGHKSVSWYQQVLGQGPQFIFQYYEKEERGRGNFPDRFSARQFPNYSSELNVNALLLGDSALYLCASIRQPAETQYFGPGTRLLVL.

The rearrangement joins TRBV6-5 to TRBJ1-6; no definite D call. The CDR3 loop spans 15 amino acids. V was shortened by 10 bases and J by 7 bases, with 20 bases between the two germline ends. Germline V gene data show CDR1 as MNHEY and CDR2 as SVGAGI. CDR3: CATERYGLRNSPLHF. The CDR3 bases are TGTGCCACCGAACGTTATGGACTCAGGAATTCACCCCTCCACTTT.

The gene calls are TRBV28 and TRBJ1-4; D is unclear. V was trimmed by 11 bases and J by 1 base, leaving 11 bases between them. Germline lookup yields CDR1 MDHEN and CDR2 SYDVKM. The CDR3 covers 13 residues. CDR3 DNA sequence: TGTGCCGCTTCCATGCGAACTAATGAAAAACTGTTTTTT. Amino acid sequence: CAASMRTNEKLFF.

CDR3 DNA sequence: TGTGCCAGCAGCTTAGGTCCCAACGGAGGAAGTGCCAACGTCCTGACTTTC. Residues: CASSLGPNGGSANVLTF. The V gene is TRBV7-3, the J gene TRBJ2-6; TRBD2 might be the D (5 bases). Looked up from germline, CDR1 is SGHTA and CDR2 is FQGTGA. Trimming cost V 2 bases and J 7 bases, with 18 bases left between them. The CDR3 sequence is 17 residues long.

The rearrangement links TRBV6-5 to TRBJ1-5; TRBD1 is a possible D gene (6 bases). V was shortened by 5 bases and J by 0 bases, with 11 bases between the two germline ends. CDR3 length: 15 residues. From germline, CDR1 is MNHEY and CDR2 SVGAGI. The CDR3 here is CASSNRGVSNQPQHF. The CDR3 DNA follows: TGTGCCAGCAGTAATAGGGGGGTTAGCAATCAGCCCCAGCATTTT.

The chain couples TRBV11-2 to TRBJ1-6; TRBD1 agrees at 8 bases. The V segment lost 5 bases and the J segment 5 bases; nucleotides outside the gene matches: 2. Germline loops: CDR1 SGHAT, CDR2 FQNNGV. The CDR3 loop spans 14 amino acids. CDR3 sequence reads: CASSRTGNNSPLHF. The CDR3 coding sequence is TGTGCCAGCAGCCGGACAGGGAATAATTCACCCCTCCACTTT.